This TCR beta chain was found in a study of blood T cell repertoires in COVID-19. Study information: Some COVID-19 samples were acute and others convalescent; all came from the United States, Italy and Spain.

Germline V gene lookup returns CDR1 SNHLY and CDR2 FYNNEI. This CDR3 has 15 residues. The ends were cut back, 5 bases at V and 0 bases at J, with 14 bases in the middle. This clone was recorded once. Sequencing used immunoSEQ multiplex PCR; TCRdb keeps in-frame clones, though not all of them. The profile shows about 110,000 clones, around three quarters of them singletons. The source is a human donor in a cohort sampled during active or convalescent COVID-19. What was sequenced was peripheral blood. The gene calls are TRBV2 and TRBJ2-7; possible D gene TRBD1, 6 bases. CDR3 nucleotide sequence: TGTGCCAGCAGTAAAAGACAGGCTCACTCCTACGAGCAGTACTTC. It encodes CASSKRQAHSYEQYF.